These 14 T cell receptor beta chains were all obtained from the same sample, sequenced in a study of blood T cell repertoires in COVID-19. Repertoires were generated with immunoSEQ multiplex PCR, while TCRdb's copy carries only in-frame clones and drops some. The table has about 400,000 clones, roughly 90% seen once. The source material was peripheral blood. Every receptor here comes from a man aged 40-55 years with acute or convalescent COVID-19.

The chain couples TRBV10-3 to TRBJ2-7; 9 bases map to TRBD1. The CDR3 contains 14 residues. CDR1 is ENHRY, CDR2 SYGVKD, per germline. Trimming at V came to 2 bases and at J to 6 bases, leaving 5 bases not matched to a gene. CDR3 residues: CAISEPWDRAEQYF. Written as DNA, the CDR3 is TGTGCCATCAGTGAGCCCTGGGACAGGGCCGAGCAGTACTTC.

The V call is TRBV4-3, the J call TRBJ1-4, with no clear D. V lost 0 bases, J lost 8 bases, and 16 bases lay in between. Germline assignment: CDR1 LGHNA and CDR2 YSLEER. This CDR3 region has 16 residues. CDR3 DNA: TGCGCCAGCAGCCAAGACCAGGCACCCTCGGGAGAAAAACTGTTTTTT. Its translation is CASSQDQAPSGEKLFF.

This chain links TRBV6-6 with TRBJ1-1; D is undetermined. CDR3 length: 13 amino acids. Between the trimmed V and J ends, which lost 5 bases and 5 bases, there was a span of 12 bases. CDR1 and CDR2 (germline): MNHNY, SVGAGI (reference sequence). The CDR3 sequence is CASSATGWTEAFF. The CDR3 DNA reads TGTGCCAGCAGTGCAACGGGGTGGACTGAAGCTTTCTTT.

The chain joins TRBV30 to TRBJ2-5; D remains unclear. The V end lost 1 base, the J end lost 2 bases, and 8 bases lay between the germline ends. The CDR3 has 13 amino acids. Germline assignment: CDR1 GTSNPN and CDR2 SVGIG (reference sequence). The CDR3 sequence is CAWSGRNQETQYF. The DNA of the CDR3 is TGTGCCTGGAGTGGGCGGAATCAAGAGACCCAGTACTTC. Together with reference TRBV30 and TRBJ2-5, the CDR3 gives the full variable domain: SQTIHQWPATLVQPVGSPLSLECTVEGTSNPNLYWYRQAAGRGLQLLFYSVGIGQISSEVPQNLSASRPQDRQFILSSKKLLLSDSGFYLCAWSGRNQETQYFGPGTRLLVL.

This chain uses TRBV27 with TRBJ2-5, with D unclear. Germline assignment: CDR1 MNHEY and CDR2 SMNVEV (reference sequence). V was cut by 6 bases and J by 2 bases, with 10 bases left in between. The CDR3 has 13 residues. The CDR3: CASSDPRQETQYF. DNA for the CDR3: TGTGCCAGCAGCGATCCGCGTCAAGAGACCCAGTACTTC.

The J gene is TRBJ2-7, the V gene TRBV19; a possible D gene is TRBD2 (6 bases). The CDR3 spans 18 residues. Trimming stripped 8 bases from V and 2 bases from J, with 28 bases between. Looked up from germline, CDR1 is LNHDA and CDR2 is SQIVND (reference sequence). The CDR3 coding sequence is TGTGCCAGTCTCCTGTTTGGGATAGCGGACAATTCTACCTACGAGCAGTACTTC. Encoded protein: CASLLFGIADNSTYEQYF. The full variable domain, its missing parts supplied by reference TRBV19 and TRBJ2-7, is DGGITQSPKYLFRKEGQNVTLSCEQNLNHDAMYWYRQDPGQGLRLIYYSQIVNDFQKGDIAEGYSVSREKKESFPLTVTSAQKNPTAFYLCASLLFGIADNSTYEQYFGPGTRLTVT.

The chain couples TRBV28 to TRBJ2-1; D not certain. Germline V lookup: CDR1 MDHEN, CDR2 SYDVKM. The CDR3 is made up of 13 amino acids. Between the trimmed V and J ends, which lost 6 bases and 6 bases, there was a span of 12 bases. The CDR3 loop reads CASSHSTGNEQFF. As DNA, the CDR3 is TGTGCCAGCAGCCATTCCACGGGCAATGAGCAGTTCTTC.

The chain carries TRBV7-2 and TRBJ2-5; 7 nucleotides align to TRBD2. The germline gives CDR1 SGHTA, CDR2 FQGNSA. This CDR3 is 14 amino acids long. V was clipped by 4 bases and J by 4 bases; unmatched bases: 6. The CDR3 protein is CASSSRTSGETQYF. The CDR3 DNA reads TGTGCCAGCAGCTCCAGGACTAGTGGAGAGACCCAGTACTTC.

V usage is TRBV9 and J usage is TRBJ1-2; 7 bases match TRBD1. After removal of 3 bases from V and 0 bases from J, the junction contained 5 bases not matched to a gene. Per germline, CDR1 SGDLS and CDR2 YYNGEE. This CDR3 has 15 amino acids. CDR3 in DNA: TGTGCCAGCAGCGAATGGACAGGAGCTAACTATGGCTACACCTTC. This gives the protein CASSEWTGANYGYTF.

The V gene is TRBV5-4, the J gene TRBJ2-2; D is uncertain. Germline CDR1 and CDR2: SGHNT and YYREEE (reference sequence). V lost 2 bases to trimming and J lost 6 bases, with 11 bases between them. The CDR3 consists of 14 residues. CDR3 region: CASSFAYSPGELFF. In nucleotides, the CDR3 is TGTGCCAGCAGCTTTGCGTACAGCCCCGGGGAGCTGTTTTTT.

Concerning this clone: Different DNA sequences within this sample yield the same CDR3. V usage is TRBV12-3 or TRBV12-4 and J usage is TRBJ1-1; no clear D. The CDR3 extends over 11 amino acids. Deletions cut 6 bases from V and 3 bases from J, with 5 bases between. The CDR3 here is CASSSYTEAFF. CDR3 coding DNA: TGTGCCAGCAGCTCTTACACTGAAGCTTTCTTT.

Details on this clone: The sample holds other DNA sequences that translate to the same CDR3. This chain joins TRBV5-1 and TRBJ1-2; D not resolved. This CDR3 region has 13 residues. The germline V gene has CDR1 SGHRS and CDR2 YFSETQ. V was clipped by 0 bases and J by 2 bases, with 5 bases between them. The CDR3 coding sequence is TGCGCCAGCAGCTTGGGGCAGAACTATGGCTACACCTTC. Translating it yields CASSLGQNYGYTF.

This clone was picked up a small number of times. The chain uses TRBV5-4 and TRBJ1-3, with 9 bases matching TRBD1. V lost 4 bases and J lost 10; bases outside the gene matches: 12. From germline, CDR1 is SGHNT and CDR2 YYREEE (reference sequence). This CDR3 has 15 residues. The CDR3 protein is CASSMDGTGLTTIYF. The DNA of the CDR3 is TGTGCCAGCAGCATGGACGGGACAGGGCTTACTACCATATATTTT.

This chain uses TRBV5-1 with TRBJ2-5, with 11 bases that match TRBD1. The trim removed 4 bases at V and 5 bases at J, leaving 7 bases unmatched. CDR1 SGHRS and CDR2 YFSETQ come from the germline V gene. This CDR3 has 15 amino acids. In DNA form, the CDR3 reads TGCGCCAGCAGCACTGGACAGGGGGCAAGGGAGACCCAGTACTTC. Translating it yields CASSTGQGARETQYF.